The 20 T cell receptor beta chains listed next were all sequenced from one sample in a study of T cell repertoires in cytomegalovirus infection. TCRdb re-called the reads through MiXCR, storing one row per CDR3 protein. The sample has roughly 640,000 distinct CDR3 sequences; 24% are singletons. Sequencing input: CD8+ T cells from PBMCs. The receptors derive from a human donor in good health (CMV status not recorded). Some clones in this sample may be carry-over from other donors' samples.

J is TRBJ2-1 and V is TRBV6-5, with 9 bases lining up with TRBD2. The CDR3 sequence is 15 residues long. Trimming at V came to 4 bases and at J to 9 bases, leaving 10 bases not matched to a gene. Per germline, CDR1 MNHEY and CDR2 SVGAGI. CDR3 region: CASSLGSGGPGEQFF. CDR3 coding DNA: TGTGCCAGCAGTTTGGGAAGCGGGGGGCCCGGTGAGCAGTTCTTC.

This chain links TRBV20-1 with TRBJ2-6; 7 bases align to TRBD1. From germline, CDR1 is DFQATT and CDR2 SNEGSKA (reference sequence). The ends lost 6 bases at V and 0 bases at J; junction bases unmatched: 5. This CDR3 spans 15 amino acids. CDR3 amino acids: CSARDRFSGANVLTF. The DNA of the CDR3 is TGCAGTGCCAGGGACAGATTCTCTGGGGCCAACGTCCTGACTTTC.

This chain links TRBV29-1 with TRBJ2-1; TRBD1 might be the D (5 bases). The CDR3 has 16 residues. The V end lost 3 bases, the J end lost 4 bases, and 19 bases lay between the germline ends. CDR1 and CDR2 (germline): SQVTM, ANQGSEA. DNA for the CDR3: TGCAGCGTTGAGTCTCCGGGCAGGGAAATTTACAATGAGCAGTTCTTC. Amino acid sequence: CSVESPGREIYNEQFF.

This clonotype was seen only a few times. The chain uses TRBV4-1 and TRBJ1-1, with TRBD1 as a possible D gene (5 bases). This CDR3 is 15 amino acids long. The germline CDR1 and CDR2 sequences are MGHRA and YSYEKL. V was cut by 0 bases and J by 11 bases, with 19 bases left in between. The DNA of the CDR3 is TGCGCCAGCAGCCAAGATGGATCCCCCTGGGGGGGTGCTTTCTTT. The encoded protein is CASSQDGSPWGGAFF.

In this sample, this clonotype turned up many times. The CDR3 DNA is TGTGCCAGCAGTTTAAGCCCCTCCTCCCAGGGAGCCGACTATGGCTACACCTTC. Translated: CASSLSPSSQGADYGYTF. The chain has TRBV28 and TRBJ1-2, with D maybe TRBD1 (5 bases). Germline CDR1 is MDHEN and CDR2 is SYDVKM. The CDR3 covers 18 residues. Trimming cost V 2 bases and J 3 bases, with 22 bases left between them.

The chain employs TRBV15 and TRBJ1-4, with D tentatively TRBD1 (6 bases). V lost 0 bases and J lost 8, with 13 bases in between. The CDR3 has 15 amino acids. Germline lookup yields CDR1 LNHNV and CDR2 YYDKDF (reference sequence). In DNA, the CDR3 is TGTGCCACCAGCAGAGACAGGGGCGCAGGGGAAAAACTGTTTTTT. The encoded protein is CATSRDRGAGEKLFF.

There are many counts of this clonotype. This rearrangement joins TRBV7-6 to TRBJ1-1, with D unclear. The ends were cut back, 0 bases at V and 3 bases at J, with 5 bases in the middle. This CDR3 has 13 residues. CDR1 is SGHVS, CDR2 FNYEAQ, per germline. The CDR3 region has the DNA TGTGCCAGCAGCTTAGCGGTATACACTGAAGCTTTCTTT. Amino acid sequence: CASSLAVYTEAFF.

This clonotype has at least ten counts. The chain is built from TRBV7-2 and TRBJ2-1; no reliable D call. Germline CDR1 SGHTA, CDR2 FQGNSA. V was trimmed by 4 bases and J by 3 bases, leaving 13 bases between them. The CDR3 totals 15 residues. In DNA, the CDR3 is TGTGCCAGCAGCTCCGGGCGGTCCTACTACAATGAGCAGTTCTTC. Amino acid sequence: CASSSGRSYYNEQFF.

The genes are TRBV7-2 and TRBJ1-1, with D perhaps matching TRBD1 (6 bases). V dropped 0 bases and J dropped 6 bases, with 11 bases sitting between them. The CDR3 is made up of 14 amino acids. Germline values: CDR1 SGHTA, CDR2 FQGNSA. CDR3 DNA: TGTGCCAGCAGCTTAGCGCCAGGGGAGCCTGAAGCTTTCTTT. It specifies CASSLAPGEPEAFF.

This clonotype was observed many times. The chain carries TRBV7-6 and TRBJ2-1; 9 nucleotides agree with TRBD1. The V gene end was trimmed by 3 bases and the J gene end by 12 bases; junction bases not matched to a gene: 12. The germline CDR1 and CDR2 sequences are SGHVS and FNYEAQ. CDR3 length: 15 amino acids. CDR3 bases: TGTGCCAGCAGCTTGATGGGGACAGGGTCCGACGGGCAGTTCTTC. It translates to CASSLMGTGSDGQFF.

The chain carries TRBV7-6 and TRBJ2-7; TRBD2 aligns across 8 bases. The V gene's germline CDR1 is SGHVS and CDR2 FNYEAQ. There are 15 residues in the CDR3. V lost 5 bases and J lost 2; bases outside the gene matches: 8. This CDR3 reads CASSPGGGPPYEQYF. CDR3 DNA: TGTGCCAGCAGCCCCGGGGGGGGGCCACCCTACGAGCAGTACTTC. Looking up the rest from reference TRBV7-6 and TRBJ2-7 gives the full variable domain: GAGVSQSPRYKVTKRGQDVALRCDPISGHVSLYWYRQALGQGPEFLTYFNYEAQQDKSGLPNDRFSAERPEGSISTLTIQRTEQRDSAMYRCASSPGGGPPYEQYFGPGTRLTVT.

This clonotype showed up many times. The CDR3 region is CASSQVGHNTEAFF. CDR3 DNA: TGTGCCAGCAGCCAAGTAGGACACAACACTGAAGCTTTCTTT. J is TRBJ1-1 and V is TRBV14, with D possibly matching TRBD1 (5 bases). V was clipped by 1 base and J by 2 bases, with 8 bases between them. The CDR3 spans 14 residues. In germline, CDR1 is SGHDN, CDR2 FVKESK.

V and J are TRBV29-1 and TRBJ2-7, with TRBD2 matching over 14 bases. V was clipped by 5 bases and J by 2 bases; unmatched bases: 5. From germline, CDR1 is SQVTM and CDR2 ANQGSEA. The CDR3 is made up of 15 amino acids. This CDR3 reads CSVIGTSGGPYEQYF. As DNA, the CDR3 is TGCAGCGTTATAGGGACTAGCGGGGGACCCTACGAGCAGTACTTC.

Ten or more counts support this clonotype. This chain links TRBV7-2 with TRBJ2-2, with unresolved D. Germline-derived CDR1 and CDR2 are SGHTA and FQGNSA. The CDR3 consists of 13 residues. V was cut by 1 base and J by 4 bases, with 4 bases left in between. CDR3 residues: CASSLVITGELFF. The CDR3 coding sequence is TGTGCCAGCAGCTTAGTTATCACCGGGGAGCTGTTTTTT.

This clonotype has ten or more counts. J is TRBJ2-5 and V is TRBV7-6, with D perhaps matching TRBD2 (5 bases). Per the germline V gene, CDR1 is SGHVS and CDR2 is FNYEAQ. The CDR3 spans 18 residues. V lost 1 base and J 7 bases, leaving 25 bases between the germline ends. This chain's CDR3 is CASSLDFPRAVDGRTQYF. CDR3 nucleotides: TGTGCCAGCAGCTTAGATTTTCCTAGGGCGGTAGATGGGAGGACCCAGTACTTC.

Worth noting for this clonotype: This may arise from a read error, as a much more abundant clone is one base away. V gene TRBV5-4 combines with J gene TRBJ2-1; 13 bases align to TRBD2. J lost 6 bases, V lost 2 bases, and 11 bases had no gene match. This CDR3 is 18 amino acids long. Germline V gives CDR1 SGHNT, CDR2 YYREEE (reference sequence). CDR3 in amino acids: CASSFTDTTSGGFNEQFF. CDR3 in DNA: TGTGCCAGCAGCTTTACCGATACGACTAGCGGGGGGTTCAATGAGCAGTTCTTC.

The count of this clonotype is one. V is TRBV20-1 and J is TRBJ2-1; no clear D. This CDR3 has 16 residues. Germline V lookup: CDR1 DFQATT, CDR2 SNEGSKA (reference sequence). V was shortened by 1 base and J by 4 bases, with 17 bases between the two germline ends. CDR3 loop: CSARARTEKFYNEQFF. The CDR3 DNA is TGCAGTGCTAGAGCCCGGACCGAAAAGTTTTACAATGAGCAGTTCTTC.

This chain connects TRBV6-6 to TRBJ1-2; D is unresolved. Germline CDR1 is MNHNY and CDR2 is SVGAGI (reference sequence). The length of the CDR3 is 14 residues. V was clipped by 2 bases and J by 4 bases, with 11 bases between them. The chain's CDR3 is CASSYLEGIYGYTF. Here the CDR3 DNA reads TGTGCCAGCAGTTACCTGGAAGGGATCTATGGCTACACCTTC.

A note on this clonotype: A much larger clonotype is one base distant, so this may be a read error. The chain recombines TRBV7-9 with TRBJ2-1; the match to TRBD2 covers 9 bases. Germline-derived CDR1 and CDR2 are SEHNR and FQNEAQ (reference sequence). The CDR3 consists of 17 residues. The CDR3 region is CACSPNPPSGAPHEQFF. In DNA, the CDR3 is TGTGCCTGCAGCCCAAACCCCCCTAGCGGGGCCCCCCATGAGCAGTTCTTC.

Comments on this clonotype: A much larger clone is a single base away; this may be a read error. This CDR3 is missing its conserved last phenylalanine or tryptophan, likely due to a read error. This rearrangement joins TRBV6-2 or TRBV6-3 to TRBJ2-5; 8 nucleotides align to TRBD1. CDR1 is MNHEY, CDR2 SVGEGT, per germline. This CDR3 is built from 14 residues. V dropped 7 bases and J dropped 1; count of bases not matched to a gene: 5. As DNA, the CDR3 is TGTGCCAGCAACCCGGGACAGGCCCAAGAGACCCAGTACTCC. Amino acid sequence: CASNPGQAQETQYS.